This TCR beta chain emerged from a study of blood T cell repertoires in COVID-19. Original processing methods: For nucleated cells, counts were estimated from reference gene primer amplification. TCRdb keeps only in-frame clones here, not all; method: immunoSEQ multiplex PCR. The DNA was the basis for D and trimming; V, J and clone size are from that table. Among 70,000 or so clones listed, about 88% were seen once. This TCR derives from a human donor in a cohort sampled during active COVID-19. Sequencing input: peripheral blood.

The CDR3 nucleotides read TGTGCCAGCAGCCAGTCAGGAGAGCAGTACTTC. Translated, it gives CASSQSGEQYF. The chain recombines TRBV3-1 (or the pseudogene TRBV3-2) with TRBJ2-7; the D is unclear. CDR1 is LGHDT and CDR2 is YNNKEL in the germline V gene (reference sequence). The CDR3 extends over 11 amino acids. Deletions cut 3 bases from V and 7 bases from J, with 7 bases between.